These T cell receptor beta chains were read from a single sample in a study of blood T cell repertoires in COVID-19. Some clones are missing from TCRdb's copy, which holds only in-frame ones; the method was immunoSEQ multiplex PCR. The table includes over 130,000 clones, roughly four fifths detected once. Sequencing was carried out using PBMCs or T cells enriched from blood (not recorded which). These receptors were collected from a woman between 18 and 30 years old who had been exposed to COVID-19. CDR3s include the opening cysteine and the closing phenylalanine or tryptophan. Each record gives: V gene, J gene, CDR3 protein.

TRBV5-4	TRBJ2-4	CASSLAGVAKNIQYF
TRBV18	TRBJ2-7	CASSPNRGSRNEQYF
TRBV14	TRBJ1-4	CASSHHSGATNEKLFF
TRBV5-5	TRBJ2-7	CASSLTETWGGHYEQYF
TRBV27	TRBJ1-1	CASRSGGTEAFF
TRBV30	TRBJ1-5	CAWTLGEWQPQHF
TRBV9	TRBJ1-1	CASSVLSGAEAFF
TRBV5-5	TRBJ2-5	CASSLRTGSGETQYF
TRBV6-2/TRBV6-3	TRBJ1-2	CASSSVPGQANYGYTF
TRBV5-1	TRBJ2-1	CASSSTLADEQFF
TRBV19	TRBJ2-2	CASRPATWGETGELFF
TRBV6-6	TRBJ2-1	CASSYVSSFEDEQFF
TRBV29-1	TRBJ1-1	CSVLTGGTGAFF
TRBV4-2	TRBJ2-7	CASSQDGPGTSGVYEQYF
TRBV7-9	TRBJ1-1	CASSWGQGDTEAFF
TRBV2	TRBJ2-7	CASSEEITLAYEQYF
TRBV7-9	TRBJ2-1	CASSLALAGSRNEQFF
TRBV12-3/TRBV12-4	TRBJ1-6	CASSRDRGPLHF
TRBV18	TRBJ2-1	CASSRDLGNNEQFF
TRBV3-1/TRBV3-2	TRBJ2-5	CASSQARETQYF
TRBV4-3	TRBJ2-1	CASSQESGTGGQARFF
TRBV7-2	TRBJ2-2	CASSSGLAKGGELFF
TRBV19	TRBJ2-7	CASSPREREVLYEQYF
TRBV24-1	TRBJ2-1	CATSDLRTSNEQFF
TRBV19	TRBJ1-5	CASKGPGNPNQPQHF
TRBV7-2	TRBJ1-1	CAGGGGHLNTEAFF
TRBV28	TRBJ1-2	CASSLGAGLFSYGYTF
TRBV7-9	TRBJ2-3	CASSHTGLAGVGSPDTQYF
TRBV29-1	TRBJ1-2	CSVLSPTSGYTF
TRBV5-1	TRBJ1-4	CASSLVGDQNEKLFF
TRBV5-1	TRBJ2-7	CASSYSGGSYEQYF
TRBV18	TRBJ2-7	CASSPGGEQYF
TRBV7-8	TRBJ1-4	CASSLYSGTANEKLFF
TRBV7-9	TRBJ1-1	CASSRGGTEAFF
TRBV2	TRBJ2-3	CASRRTSATDTQYF
TRBV6-5	TRBJ2-7	CASSHGEGPYEQYF
TRBV18	TRBJ2-5	CASGDRGTQETQYF
TRBV13	TRBJ1-1	CASSLLQGRNTEAFF
TRBV29-1	TRBJ2-7	CSVEVSSGRFEQYF
TRBV30	TRBJ1-4	CAWRASLNEKLFF
TRBV30	TRBJ2-1	CAWSASGWGNEQFF
TRBV7-3	TRBJ2-1	CASRPTSGRSSNEQFF
TRBV19	TRBJ1-4	CASRFSSRIPNEKLFF
TRBV2	TRBJ2-7	CASSGSVLVYEQYF
TRBV2	TRBJ1-2	CATSRGENYGYTF
TRBV15	TRBJ1-2	CATSTRGGYGYTF
TRBV7-2	TRBJ1-3	CASSLMQGGDTIYF
TRBV6-5	TRBJ2-7	CASRKTGSYEQYF
TRBV19	TRBJ2-1	CASSMEGAGNEQFF
TRBV3-1/TRBV3-2	TRBJ1-1	CASSQPGVNTEAFF
TRBV4-1	TRBJ2-3	CASSQPRDRSSTDTQYF
TRBV2	TRBJ1-5	CASSIPDSGNQPQHF
TRBV25-1	TRBJ1-1	CASSDPGQGEWAFF
TRBV5-1	TRBJ2-1	CASSSPGHLLNEQFF
TRBV30	TRBJ1-2	CARGGQEYGYTF
TRBV11-3	TRBJ2-7	CASSKRDSGGQYF